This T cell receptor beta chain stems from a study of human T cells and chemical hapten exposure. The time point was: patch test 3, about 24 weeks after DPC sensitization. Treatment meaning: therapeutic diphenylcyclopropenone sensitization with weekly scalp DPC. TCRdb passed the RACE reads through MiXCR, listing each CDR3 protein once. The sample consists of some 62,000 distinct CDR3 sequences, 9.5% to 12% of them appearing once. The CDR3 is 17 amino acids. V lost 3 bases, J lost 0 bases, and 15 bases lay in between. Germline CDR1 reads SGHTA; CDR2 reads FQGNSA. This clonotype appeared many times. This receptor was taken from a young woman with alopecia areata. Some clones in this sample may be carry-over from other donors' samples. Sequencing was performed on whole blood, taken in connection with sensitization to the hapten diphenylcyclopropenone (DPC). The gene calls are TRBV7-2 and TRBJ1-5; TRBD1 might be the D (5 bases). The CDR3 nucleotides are TGTGCCAGCAGCTTGGGGACGGAGAAAGCTAGCAATCAGCCCCAGCATTTT. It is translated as CASSLGTEKASNQPQHF.